The 11 T cell receptor beta chains presented below share a single source sample, sequenced in a study of cytomegalovirus exposure and HLA in healthy donors. 13 Jbeta primers and 60 Vbeta primers were used for the PCR. The table came from immunoSEQ multiplex PCR; TCRdb's copy has only in-frame clones and leaves some out. The table includes about 240,000 clones, about 80% detected once. Sequences were obtained from PBMCs. These receptor sequences come from a woman aged 55-70 years in good health and CMV-seropositive.

The gene calls are TRBV5-1 and TRBJ1-2; D remains ambiguous. Trimming cost V 4 bases and J 8 bases, with 18 bases left between them. Looked up from germline, CDR1 is SGHRS and CDR2 is YFSETQ. This CDR3 comprises 14 residues. The CDR3 is CASSPNARIGGYTF. The CDR3 nucleotides read TGCGCCAGCAGCCCGAATGCGAGGATTGGGGGCTACACCTTC.

This clone appeared once. The chain joins TRBV6-1 to TRBJ1-2, with 10 bases identical to TRBD1. The V gene end was trimmed by 4 bases and the J gene end by 4 bases; junction bases not matched to a gene: 6. Germline-derived CDR1 and CDR2 are MNHNS and SASEGT. CDR3 length: 15 amino acids. The CDR3 DNA reads TGTGCCAGCAGTGCCCGGGACAGGGGAACCTATGGCTACACCTTC. Its protein product is CASSARDRGTYGYTF.

The rearrangement joins TRBV19 to TRBJ1-1, with TRBD1 identical over 7 bases. With V trimmed by 6 bases and J by 2 bases, 6 bases remained unmatched. This CDR3 contains 14 residues. Germline CDR1 is LNHDA and CDR2 is SQIVND (reference sequence). CDR3 DNA sequence: TGTGCCAGTAGGGCCGGGACAGCCAACACTGAAGCTTTCTTT. This encodes CASRAGTANTEAFF.

This clone showed up just once. This chain joins TRBV4-1 and TRBJ2-5, with D unresolved. Per germline, CDR1 MGHRA and CDR2 YSYEKL. CDR3 length equals 14 residues. Trimming pared 5 bases from V and 2 bases from J, leaving 12 bases between. This chain's CDR3 is CASSMPGLQETQYF. The CDR3 bases are TGCGCCAGCAGCATGCCGGGTCTACAAGAGACCCAGTACTTC.

The J gene is TRBJ1-1, the V gene TRBV14; 8 bases map to TRBD1. This CDR3 contains 15 residues. V lost 4 bases and J lost 7; bases outside the gene matches: 11. Germline lookup yields CDR1 SGHDN and CDR2 FVKESK. The CDR3 sequence: CASSPIQGGRGEAFF. In DNA form, the CDR3 reads TGTGCCAGCAGCCCGATACAGGGGGGGAGAGGTGAAGCTTTCTTT.

The CDR3 sequence is CASSLGGIANTGELFF. CDR3 DNA sequence: TGCGCCAGCAGCCTGGGAGGGATCGCGAACACCGGGGAGCTGTTTTTT. The chain employs TRBV4-1 and TRBJ2-2; 7 bases map to TRBD2. V was clipped by 4 bases and J by 0 bases; unmatched bases: 5. The CDR3 loop spans 16 amino acids. Germline CDR1 is MGHRA and CDR2 is YSYEKL.

V usage is TRBV27 and J usage is TRBJ2-3, with 7 bases that match TRBD1. Germline V gives CDR1 MNHEY, CDR2 SMNVEV (reference sequence). Trimming at V came to 5 bases and at J to 7 bases, leaving 6 bases not matched to a gene. This CDR3 has 13 residues. CDR3 sequence reads: CASSPGDRYTQYF. The CDR3 coding sequence is TGTGCCAGCAGTCCAGGGGACAGATATACGCAGTATTTT.

The table lists this clone with a few counts. This chain uses TRBV10-3 with TRBJ2-1; D possibly corresponds to TRBD1 (6 bases). CDR1 and CDR2 from the germline V gene are ENHRY and SYGVKD. The CDR3 is 15 amino acids. With 5 bases removed from V and 0 bases from J, the gap between germline ends came to 11 bases. The CDR3 DNA sequence: TGTGCCATCAGTATCAGACAGGACTCCTACAATGAGCAGTTCTTC. Protein sequence: CAISIRQDSYNEQFF.

This sequence joins TRBV19 and TRBJ2-2; 11 nucleotides match TRBD2. Per germline, CDR1 LNHDA and CDR2 SQIVND (reference sequence). The CDR3 is 17 residues long. Germline trimming cut 9 bases from V and 0 bases from J; bases unmatched to any gene: 9. The CDR3 DNA reads as TGTGCCAGCGGAATGGCTAGCGGGAGGTCGAACACCGGGGAGCTGTTTTTT. The encoded protein is CASGMASGRSNTGELFF.

This clone was observed a handful of times. The genes are TRBV2 and TRBJ1-4, with 9 nucleotides matching TRBD1. Looked up from germline, CDR1 is SNHLY and CDR2 is FYNNEI. J gave up 8 bases and V 0 bases, and 4 bases lay outside the gene matches. The CDR3 runs 15 residues. CDR3 nucleotides: TGTGCCAGCAGTGAAGCGGGACAGGGAGGGGAAAAACTGTTTTTT. Its translation: CASSEAGQGGEKLFF.

This chain uses TRBV15 with TRBJ2-7; perhaps TRBD2 as D (6 bases). The CDR3 loop spans 15 amino acids. The germline CDR1 and CDR2 sequences are LNHNV and YYDKDF (reference sequence). V gave up 5 bases and J gave up 6 bases, with 20 bases separating them. CDR3 nucleotide sequence: TGTGCCACCAGCTCCCAGAGGAGCGGGTCAGGCGAGCAGTACTTC. It specifies CATSSQRSGSGEQYF.